One and the same sample provided the 10 T cell receptor beta chains below, sequenced in a study of shared clonotypes between healthy human individuals. Profiled with immunoSEQ multiplex PCR; TCRdb holds only in-frame clones, not every one. The data hold some 2.1 million clones, with approximately 92% observed a single time. CD45RO-negative, CCR7-positively selected cells formed the naive CD8 fraction, excluding terminally differentiated effector memory CD45RA+ cells. Sequencing was carried out using naive CD8+ T cells from PBMCs. All receptors derive from a man aged 18 to 30 in good health. Some clones in this sample may be carry-over from other donors' samples.

This clone came up once. Other DNA sequences in the sample encode the same CDR3. The chain has TRBV4-2 and TRBJ2-7; D not resolved. Germline values: CDR1 LGHNA, CDR2 YNFKEQ. The CDR3 spans 14 residues. V shed 0 bases and J shed 2 bases, with 8 bases lying between them. CDR3 sequence: CASSQDPGTYEQYF. The CDR3 bases are TGTGCCAGCAGCCAAGACCCGGGCACCTACGAGCAGTACTTC.

Ten or more counts support this clone. This chain links TRBV28 with TRBJ2-7; D might be TRBD2 (5 bases). Trimming removed 4 bases from V and 0 bases from J, with 19 bases in between. CDR1 MDHEN and CDR2 SYDVKM come from the germline V gene. The CDR3 runs 17 residues. CDR3 sequence: CASSSPQLGKSSYEQYF. The CDR3 region has the DNA TGTGCCAGCAGTTCACCCCAGCTCGGGAAGAGCTCCTACGAGCAGTACTTC. Full variable domain (rest looked up from reference TRBV28 and TRBJ2-7): DVKVTQSSRYLVKRTGEKVFLECVQDMDHENMFWYRQDPGLGLRLIYFSYDVKMKEKGDIPEGYSVSREKKERFSLILESASTNQTSMYLCASSSPQLGKSSYEQYFGPGTRLTVT.

The CDR3: CASSLGDRDLVTGELFF. CDR3 bases: TGTGCCAGCAGCTTAGGGGACAGGGATTTGGTGACCGGGGAGCTGTTTTTT. This chain joins TRBV7-9 and TRBJ2-2; 9 bases fit TRBD1. Germline V gene sequence: CDR1 SEHNR, CDR2 FQNEAQ (reference sequence). V dropped 1 base and J dropped 5; count of bases not matched to a gene: 8. The CDR3 loop spans 17 amino acids.

The chain joins TRBV7-9 to TRBJ2-7; D gene ambiguous. The CDR3 covers 13 residues. Deletions cut 2 bases from V and 2 bases from J, with 7 bases between. The germline V gene has CDR1 SEHNR and CDR2 FQNEAQ (reference sequence). The chain's CDR3 is CASSLHTTYEQYF. The CDR3 region has the DNA TGTGCCAGCAGCTTACACACCACCTACGAGCAGTACTTC.

The V and J genes are TRBV12-5 and TRBJ1-2; TRBD1 is a possible D gene (5 bases). The CDR3 contains 17 residues. The V end lost 5 bases, the J end lost 6 bases, and 25 bases lay between the germline ends. Germline V CDR1 and CDR2: LGHNT, FRNRAP. The DNA for the CDR3 is TGTGCTAGTGGTCCTGGGCTGGAGGAACACACGGGGGATGGCTACACCTTC. Translated: CASGPGLEEHTGDGYTF.

The V call is TRBV6-1, the J call TRBJ2-7; the match to TRBD2 covers 7 bases. Germline V lookup: CDR1 MNHNS, CDR2 SASEGT. This CDR3 comprises 14 residues. V shed 2 bases and J 5 bases; nucleotides not matched to a gene: 6. The DNA for the CDR3 is TGTGCCAGCAGTGAATGGCGGGAGAGAAACGAGCAGTACTTC. This codes for CASSEWRERNEQYF.

This chain joins TRBV9 and TRBJ2-4, with 9 bases aligning to TRBD2. CDR3 length: 18 amino acids. Germline CDR1 SGDLS, CDR2 YYNGEE. The V gene end was trimmed by 5 bases and the J gene end by 4 bases; junction bases not matched to a gene: 16. The CDR3 sequence is CASSPMPGLAATKNIQYF. CDR3 nucleotide sequence: TGTGCCAGCAGTCCTATGCCGGGACTAGCTGCGACTAAAAACATTCAGTACTTC.

This clone appeared once. The V and J genes are TRBV2 and TRBJ2-7; 11 bases are shared with TRBD2. This CDR3 region has 18 residues. Germline assignment: CDR1 SNHLY and CDR2 FYNNEI. V trimming: 5 bases; J trimming: 5 bases; junction bases outside the gene matches: 17. The CDR3 DNA reads as TGTGCCAGCAGTCTTCTTCCCGCCCTAGCGGGAGGTCTAAACGAGCAGTACTTC. It specifies CASSLLPALAGGLNEQYF.

This chain links TRBV30 with TRBJ2-2; possibly TRBD2 for D (5 bases). CDR1 is GTSNPN and CDR2 is SVGIG in the germline V gene (reference sequence). The CDR3 spans 14 residues. The V and J ends lost 4 bases and 7 bases respectively, with 16 bases between them. CDR3 residues: CAWTVGAAGGELFF. Here the CDR3 DNA reads TGTGCCTGGACGGTGGGAGCCGCGGGCGGGGAGCTGTTTTTT.

The chain is built from TRBV13 and TRBJ2-7, with D perhaps being TRBD1 or TRBD2 (5 bases each). This CDR3 spans 15 amino acids. V lost 0 bases and J 2 bases, leaving 11 bases between the germline ends. The germline CDR1 and CDR2 sequences are PRHDT and FYEKMQ (reference sequence). CDR3 in DNA: TGTGCCAGCAGCTTAGGTGGGGACGGCACCTACGAGCAGTACTTC. Translation gives CASSLGGDGTYEQYF.